This TCR beta chain was retrieved from a study of cytomegalovirus exposure and HLA in healthy donors. Findings of the study overall: In a later analysis, roughly 17,000 TCR beta sequences were associated with HLA alleles at 0.05 false discovery rate. Rarity held for most TCR sequences, but there were some public TCRs that occurred in many donors.

60 Vbeta and 13 Jbeta primers were used in PCR. TCRdb keeps only in-frame clones here, not all; method: immunoSEQ multiplex PCR. The sample yields nearly 65,000 clones, roughly 67% seen once. As regards this clone: What it binds is unknown.

CDR1 is SGHNT, CDR2 YYREEE, per germline (reference sequence). This CDR3 contains 16 residues. V was clipped by 2 bases and J by 0 bases; unmatched bases: 6. The chain combines TRBV5-4 with TRBJ2-3; 7 nucleotides align to TRBD2. Specimen: PBMCs. This sequence was found in a man aged 50-60 years in good health and CMV-seronegative. The CDR3 region has the DNA TGTGCCAGCAGCTTCGGGACTAAAAAAAGCACAGATACGCAGTATTTT. It specifies CASSFGTKKSTDTQYF.